The next 17 T cell receptor beta chains were all read from a single sample in a study of blood T cell repertoires in COVID-19. Method: immunoSEQ multiplex PCR; TCRdb's copy keeps in-frame clones and lacks some. This sample has around 280,000 clones, with around 87% found just once. Sequencing was performed on peripheral blood. Receptor source: a man between 65 and 79 years old with acute or convalescent COVID-19.

In this sample, this clone turned up once. The chain is built from TRBV5-6 and TRBJ2-5; 13 bases are shared with TRBD2. Unmatched junction bases numbered 8, after V lost 4 bases and J lost 5 bases. CDR3 size: 16 residues. CDR1 and CDR2 from the germline V gene are SGHDT and YYEEEE. Here the CDR3 reads CASSEIGLAGVETQYF. The CDR3 nucleotides read TGTGCCAGCAGCGAAATAGGACTAGCGGGGGTGGAGACCCAGTACTTC.

This clone came up once. This chain joins TRBV3-1 (or the pseudogene TRBV3-2) and TRBJ1-6; D possibly corresponds to TRBD1 (6 bases). Germline assignment: CDR1 LGHDT and CDR2 YNNKEL (reference sequence). The length of the CDR3 is 16 residues. The ends were cut back, 0 bases at V and 7 bases at J, with 13 bases in the middle. The CDR3 DNA follows: TGTGCCAGCAGCCAAGATTTCGCAGGGGCGAATTCACCCCTCCACTTT. This sequence encodes CASSQDFAGANSPLHF.

The chain recombines TRBV28 with TRBJ2-1, with 10 bases aligning to TRBD1. The CDR3 extends over 14 amino acids. The V gene's germline CDR1 is MDHEN and CDR2 SYDVKM. Trimming removed 5 bases from V and 15 bases from J; junction bases left unmatched: 13. CDR3 nucleotide sequence: TGTGCCAGCAGTACACAATCCGGGACAGGGGCGCTGTTCTTC. Translated, it gives CASSTQSGTGALFF.

The chain recombines TRBV12-3 or TRBV12-4 with TRBJ1-1, with 8 bases that match TRBD1. CDR3 length: 12 residues. V was clipped by 6 bases and J by 10 bases; unmatched bases: 7. CDR3 in amino acids: CASRPGGARAFF. The CDR3, as DNA: TGTGCCAGCAGACCAGGGGGCGCTCGAGCTTTCTTT.

CDR3 DNA: TGTGCCAGCAGTTTACGTTCCGGATCGGAGAATCAGCCCCAGCATTTT. This sequence encodes CASSLRSGSENQPQHF. The gene calls are TRBV28 and TRBJ1-5; the D is unclear. The CDR3 loop spans 16 amino acids. Trimming removed 2 bases at V and 4 bases at J, with 15 bases between. Germline V gives CDR1 MDHEN, CDR2 SYDVKM. Supplemented by reference TRBV28 and TRBJ1-5, the full variable domain reads DVKVTQSSRYLVKRTGEKVFLECVQDMDHENMFWYRQDPGLGLRLIYFSYDVKMKEKGDIPEGYSVSREKKERFSLILESASTNQTSMYLCASSLRSGSENQPQHFGDGTRLSIL.

The chain has TRBV6-1 and TRBJ1-2; tentatively, D is TRBD1 (5 bases). The CDR3 contains 17 residues. Germline CDR1 reads MNHNS; CDR2 reads SASEGT. V gave up 3 bases and J gave up 1 base, with 18 bases separating them. Here the CDR3 DNA reads TGTGCCAGCAGTGAGGTATGGGGCAGTTCTAATAACTATGGCTACACCTTC. Translating gives CASSEVWGSSNNYGYTF.

The chain is built from TRBV7-3 and TRBJ2-3, with 7 bases lining up with TRBD2. There are 15 residues in the CDR3. Germline assignment: CDR1 SGHTA and CDR2 FQGTGA. The J segment lost 3 bases and the V segment lost 4 bases, leaving 7 bases of the junction unmatched. The CDR3 DNA is TGTGCCAGCAGCTCTGGTGGGGGGGAAACAGATACGCAGTATTTT. It specifies CASSSGGGETDTQYF.

The chain combines TRBV19 with TRBJ1-5; D might be TRBD1 (5 bases). CDR1 and CDR2 from the germline V gene are LNHDA and SQIVND (reference sequence). Trimming removed 1 base at V and 6 bases at J, with 13 bases between. This CDR3 is built from 15 residues. The CDR3 DNA reads TGTGCCAGTAGTATAGTTTGGGGCGAGGCTCAGCCCCAGCATTTT. It yields the protein CASSIVWGEAQPQHF.

The CDR3 spells CASSGGSWETQYF. For the CDR3, the DNA is TGCGCCAGCAGCGGGGGGTCTTGGGAGACCCAGTACTTC. The V call is TRBV5-1, the J call TRBJ2-5; possible D gene TRBD2, 6 bases. Germline loops: CDR1 SGHRS, CDR2 YFSETQ. The CDR3 extends over 13 amino acids. Trimming removed 4 bases at V and 5 bases at J, with 12 bases between.

There are a few counts of this clone. The rearrangement joins TRBV3-1 (or the pseudogene TRBV3-2) to TRBJ1-3; tentative D call: TRBD1 (5 bases). V lost 3 bases and J lost 0, with 9 bases in between. Germline CDR1 and CDR2: LGHDT and YNNKEL (reference sequence). The CDR3 extends over 15 amino acids. CDR3 DNA sequence: TGTGCCAGCAGCCAGGGGGGTGACTCTGGAAACACCATATATTTT. Protein: CASSQGGDSGNTIYF.

V gene TRBV6-5 combines with J gene TRBJ2-7, with a tentative D call TRBD2 (5 bases). The CDR3 is 11 amino acids. V lost 8 bases, J lost 4 bases, and 9 bases lay in between. CDR1 MNHEY and CDR2 SVGAGI come from the germline V gene. In DNA, the CDR3 is TGTGCCAGCGGCGAGGGATACGAGCAGTACTTC. Its protein is CASGEGYEQYF.

The rearrangement uses TRBV11-3 and TRBJ2-4; unclear D gene. V was shortened by 1 base and J by 8 bases, with 6 bases between the two germline ends. Germline CDR1 SGHNT, CDR2 YENEEA. The CDR3 runs to 12 residues. CDR3 residues: CASSLVLDIQYF. CDR3 DNA: TGTGCCAGCAGCTTAGTTTTAGACATTCAGTACTTC.

The chain has TRBV7-2 and TRBJ2-1, with D perhaps matching TRBD1 (6 bases). This CDR3 contains 11 residues. V lost 5 bases and J lost 9, with 8 bases in between. Germline V CDR1 and CDR2: SGHTA, FQGNSA. The CDR3 region is CASSLQGEQFF. The CDR3 nucleotides are TGTGCCAGCAGCCTACAGGGTGAGCAGTTCTTC.

This clone was counted a few times. V is TRBV5-6 and J is TRBJ1-2; D is perhaps TRBD1 (6 bases). Germline V gene lookup returns CDR1 SGHDT and CDR2 YYEEEE. Trimming removed 1 base at V and 4 bases at J, with 8 bases between. CDR3 length: 13 amino acids. The CDR3 sequence: CASSLRGGYGYTF. The CDR3 DNA sequence: TGTGCCAGCAGCTTGAGGGGGGGCTATGGCTACACCTTC.

The V and J genes are TRBV18 and TRBJ2-7, with unresolved D. The CDR3 has 16 residues. Per germline, CDR1 KGHSH and CDR2 LQKENI. With 2 bases removed from V and 0 bases from J, the gap between germline ends came to 14 bases. CDR3 region: CASSPVSPPSSYEQYF. The CDR3 bases are TGTGCCAGCTCACCAGTATCCCCCCCGAGCTCCTACGAGCAGTACTTC.

V and J are TRBV5-1 and TRBJ2-1, with D possibly TRBD1 on 7 matching bases. Germline V gene lookup returns CDR1 SGHRS and CDR2 YFSETQ. V lost 4 bases to trimming and J lost 7 bases, with 15 bases between them. There are 14 residues in the CDR3. In nucleotides, the CDR3 is TGCGCCAGCAGCGCGGGACAGAGGAGTAATGAGCAGTTCTTC. Its translation is CASSAGQRSNEQFF.

This rearrangement joins TRBV13 to TRBJ2-1; D ambiguous. Trimming removed 5 bases from V and 2 bases from J, with 16 bases in between. Germline-derived CDR1 and CDR2 are PRHDT and FYEKMQ (reference sequence). The length of the CDR3 is 16 residues. Here the CDR3 DNA reads TGTGCCAGCAGCATACTCGGTACCTTTACCTACAATGAGCAGTTCTTC. It is translated as CASSILGTFTYNEQFF.